These T cell receptor beta chains were read from a single sample in a study of shared clonotypes between healthy human individuals. Method: immunoSEQ multiplex PCR; TCRdb's copy keeps in-frame clones and lacks some. The repertoire consists of about 600,000 clones, with more than 95% occurring once and the leading ten covering roughly 0.05%. The sample consisted of naive CD4+ T cells sorted from blood. The receptor source for this set is a woman aged 25 to 39 in good health. Each CDR3 is given with its conserved first and last residue. Fields, in order: CDR3 length, D gene, J gene, V gene, clone size, CDR3 DNA, CDR3 protein. D genes are given only for firm matches. Size is omitted from some rows. Given values are once, few, many or a class for expanded clones.

15 TRBD2 TRBJ2-2 TRBV11-2 - TGTGCCAGCAGTTCCCCACTAGCGGTGGTCGGGGAGCTGTTTTTT CASSSPLAVVGELFF
16 - TRBJ1-3 TRBV15 - TGTGCCACCAGCAGAGATCGCCCAGGCTCTGGAAACACCATATATTTT CATSRDRPGSGNTIYF
16 - TRBJ1-4 TRBV5-4 - TGTGCCAGCAGCGTTAGGGACGGATCAACTAATGAAAAACTGTTTTTT CASSVRDGSTNEKLFF
16 TRBD2 TRBJ2-3 TRBV6-5 - TGTGCCAGCAGTTACGGGACTAGCGGGACCACAGATACGCAGTATTTT CASSYGTSGTTDTQYF
9 - TRBJ2-7 TRBV10-1 - TGCGCCAGCCCCTACGAGCAGTACTTC CASPYEQYF
15 - TRBJ1-3 TRBV19 once TGTGCCAGTAGTTGGGGCGCTTCGCCTGGAAACACCATATATTTT CASSWGASPGNTIYF
15 TRBD1 TRBJ1-2 TRBV7-2 - TGTGCCAGCAGCTCATCTGGACAGGGTGGATATGGCTACACCTTC CASSSSGQGGYGYTF
16 TRBD1 TRBJ2-1 TRBV7-2 - TGTGCCAGCAGCTCCGGGACAGGTAGCTCCTACAATGAGCAGTTCTTC CASSSGTGSSYNEQFF
14 - TRBJ2-5 TRBV5-1 - TGCGCCAGCAGCTTGGTGGGTTTCCAAGAGACCCAGTACTTC CASSLVGFQETQYF
12 - TRBJ2-3 TRBV28 - TGTGCCAGCAGCCCTCAGGCAGATACGCAGTATTTT CASSPQADTQYF
14 TRBD1 TRBJ2-7 TRBV5-1 - TGCGCCAGCAGGCCTGGACAGGGTAGCAACGAGCAGTACTTC CASRPGQGSNEQYF
16 - TRBJ1-2 TRBV4-1 few TGCGCCAGCAGCCAAGATCCATCGGGAGACGGCTATGGCTACTCCTTC CASSQDPSGDGYGYSF
15 - TRBJ1-6 TRBV29-1 - TGCAGCTCTGGAGACGGGGGTCTTCTTAATTCACCCCTCCACTTT CSSGDGGLLNSPLHF
14 - TRBJ2-5 TRBV28 - TGTGCCAGCAGTACCAAGGGCGGCGGGGAGACCCAGTACTTC CASSTKGGGETQYF
18 TRBD2 TRBJ2-6 TRBV4-1 - TGCGCCAGCAGCGCCCGACTAGCGGGAGTCAGTGGGGCCAACGTCCTGACTTTC CASSARLAGVSGANVLTF
16 - TRBJ1-5 TRBV28 - TGTGCCAGCAATACGCAAGGATTCTATAGCAATCAGCCCCAGCATTTT CASNTQGFYSNQPQHF
11 - TRBJ1-2 TRBV11-2 few TGTGCCAGCAGCACCCGAAAGGGCTACACCTTC CASSTRKGYTF
15 - TRBJ2-5 TRBV5-1 - TGCGCCAGCAGCTTGGCCTTATTTGAGGGAGAGACCCAGTACTTC CASSLALFEGETQYF
14 - TRBJ2-7 TRBV7-9 - TGTGCCAGCAGCTTAGGAGCGGTGACCTACGAGCAGTACTTC CASSLGAVTYEQYF
14 - TRBJ2-7 TRBV18 - TGTGCCAGCTCACCTGGTACCAGCTCCTACGAGCAGTACTTC CASSPGTSSYEQYF
17 - TRBJ2-7 TRBV9 - TGTGCCAGCAGCGTAGATGTAAGTTACCTAAATCCCTACGAGCAGTACTTC CASSVDVSYLNPYEQYF
16 - TRBJ2-7 TRBV4-1 - TGCGCCAGCAGCCAAGATCTACAGGCCCAGACCTACGAGCAGTACTTC CASSQDLQAQTYEQYF
14 - TRBJ1-1 TRBV2 once TGTGCCAGCAGCGAAGGGACGGTGAACACTGAAGCTTTCTTT CASSEGTVNTEAFF
15 TRBD1 TRBJ2-2 TRBV28 - TGTGCCACCCGGGATGGGGACAGGGTTTCCGGGGAGCTGTTTTTT CATRDGDRVSGELFF
15 TRBD1 TRBJ1-3 TRBV7-2 - TGTGCCAGCAGCGCTGACAGGGTCTCTGGAAACACCATATATTTT CASSADRVSGNTIYF
13 TRBD2 TRBJ2-7 TRBV5-5 - TGTGCCAGCAGCACTAGCGAACCCTACGAGCAGTACTTC CASSTSEPYEQYF
15 - TRBJ1-1 TRBV11-1 - TGTGCCAGCAGACCAAAAACAGGGATGAACACTGAAGCTTTCTTT CASRPKTGMNTEAFF
14 - TRBJ1-4 TRBV18 - TGTGCCAGCTCACCGACAGGACCGAATGAAAAACTGTTTTTT CASSPTGPNEKLFF
15 - TRBJ2-3 TRBV6-6 - TGTGCCAGCAGTTACTTGTCCACTAGCACAGATACGCAGTATTTT CASSYLSTSTDTQYF
14 TRBD1 TRBJ2-3 TRBV29-1 - TGCAGCGTTGATGACCTAACAGGGGCAGATACGCAGTATTTT CSVDDLTGADTQYF
17 TRBD2 TRBJ2-1 TRBV27 - TGTGCCAGCAGTTCAAGAAGCGGGAGGGGAGATTACAATGAGCAGTTCTTC CASSSRSGRGDYNEQFF
13 - TRBJ2-7 TRBV6-1 - TGTGCCAGCAGTGTCAACCGGGACTTTGAGCAGTACTTC CASSVNRDFEQYF
12 - TRBJ2-7 TRBV2 - TGTGCCAGCAGTCGGGACGCCGGGCTCGGGGACTTC CASSRDAGLGDF
16 - TRBJ1-2 TRBV5-4 - TGTGCCAGCAGCTTGGCCGGACAGTTAGCTAACTATGGCTACACCTTC CASSLAGQLANYGYTF
14 - TRBJ2-2 TRBV7-9 - TGTGCCAGCAGCTTAAAGTTAGTTGGCGGGGAGCTGTTTTTT CASSLKLVGGELFF
15 - TRBJ1-2 TRBV4-1 - TGCGCCAGCAGCCATAGACCCACTCCTGACTATGGCTACACCTTC CASSHRPTPDYGYTF
17 TRBD2 TRBJ2-1 TRBV7-2 - TGTGCCAGCAGCTTATGGGCACCGTCGGGAGGGCATAATGAGCAGTTCTTC CASSLWAPSGGHNEQFF
15 - TRBJ1-3 TRBV28 - TGTGCCAGCACCCTTACAGGGAAAACGGGAAACACCATATATTTT CASTLTGKTGNTIYF
15 - TRBJ2-5 TRBV5-1 - TGCGCCAGCAGCTTGCCTAGAAGGGACCAAGAGACCCAGTACTTC CASSLPRRDQETQYF
14 TRBD1 TRBJ1-5 TRBV7-9 - TGTGCCAAATCCTATGACAGGGGTAATCAGCCCCAGCATTTT CAKSYDRGNQPQHF
11 - TRBJ2-1 TRBV20-1 - TGCAGTGCTAGGGCCTACAATGAGCAGTTCTTC CSARAYNEQFF
16 - TRBJ1-1 TRBV7-9 - TGTGCCAGCAGCCCCGGACGGAAGGGTATGAACACTGAAGCTTTCTTT CASSPGRKGMNTEAFF
16 - TRBJ2-7 TRBV6-1 - TGTGCCAGCAGTGACAATTCCGGCGGACGCTCCTACGAGCAGTACTTC CASSDNSGGRSYEQYF
17 TRBD1 TRBJ1-1 TRBV6-1 - TGTGCCAGCAGTGAAGGGACAGGAATGAGGGGGAACACTGAAGCTTTCTTT CASSEGTGMRGNTEAFF
13 - TRBJ1-1 TRBV19 - TGTGCCAGTAGTTTCACATGGAACACTGAAGCTTTCTTT CASSFTWNTEAFF
14 TRBD2 TRBJ2-1 TRBV5-1 - TGCGCCAGCAGTGGAGGCACGGGGGGGAATGAGCAGTTCTTC CASSGGTGGNEQFF
13 - TRBJ1-1 TRBV27 - TGTGCCAGCAGGAGATGGGTTGGGACTGAAGCTTTCTTT CASRRWVGTEAFF
16 TRBD2 TRBJ2-2 TRBV5-1 - TGCGCCAGCAGCTTGACTAGCGGGAGTTCCACCGGGGAGCTGTTTTTT CASSLTSGSSTGELFF
19 - TRBJ2-7 TRBV7-8 - TGTGCCAGCAGCTTACCGTTGGGATCGAAGGGGTTGAGGTCCTACGAGCAGTACTTC CASSLPLGSKGLRSYEQYF
14 - TRBJ2-3 TRBV7-6 - TGTGCCAGCAGCTTAGACCCAGCCACAGATACGCAGTATTTT CASSLDPATDTQYF
16 TRBD1 TRBJ1-5 TRBV19 - TGTGCCAGTAGTATAGCAGGACAGGGCATCAATCAGCCCCAGCATTTT CASSIAGQGINQPQHF
16 - TRBJ2-1 TRBV6-5 - TGTGCCAGCAGTTACTCGATTCCGAAAAGGAACAATGAGCAGTTCTTC CASSYSIPKRNNEQFF
16 TRBD1 TRBJ1-1 TRBV4-2 - TGTGCCAGCAGCCAAGGACAGGGTTCGGAGAACACTGAAGCTTTCTTT CASSQGQGSENTEAFF